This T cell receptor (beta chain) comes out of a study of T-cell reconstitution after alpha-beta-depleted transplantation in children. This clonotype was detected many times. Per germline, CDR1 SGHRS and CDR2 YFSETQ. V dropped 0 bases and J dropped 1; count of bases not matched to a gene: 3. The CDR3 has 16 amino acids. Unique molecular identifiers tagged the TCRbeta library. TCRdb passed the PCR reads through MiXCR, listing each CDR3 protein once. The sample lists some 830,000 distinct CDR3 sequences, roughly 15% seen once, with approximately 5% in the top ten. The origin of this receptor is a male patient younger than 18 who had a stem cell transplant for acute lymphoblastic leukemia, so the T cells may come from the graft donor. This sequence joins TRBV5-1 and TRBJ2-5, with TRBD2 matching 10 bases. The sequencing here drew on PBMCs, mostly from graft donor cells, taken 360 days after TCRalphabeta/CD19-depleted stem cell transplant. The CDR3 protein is CASSLGLAGVQETQYF. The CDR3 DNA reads TGCGCCAGCAGCTTGGGGCTAGCGGGAGTCCAAGAGACCCAGTACTTC.